The source of this TCR beta chain is a study of cytomegalovirus exposure and HLA in healthy donors. Concerning this clone itself: Antigen: not known.

Although they were nominally healthy when sampled, donors likely had unrecorded immune exposures. Broader study findings: The records held CMV serostatus as the only immune exposure information. A later analysis linked a missense DCLRE1C variant to TCR beta V- and J-gene trimming. For most TCR sequences rarity was the rule, although some public TCRs occurred in many donors.

The ends lost 5 bases at V and 2 bases at J; junction bases unmatched: 13. The CDR3 consists of 18 residues. CDR1 and CDR2 (germline): SGHTA, FQGNSA. This PCR relied on a set of 60 Vbeta primers and 13 Jbeta primers. Data came from immunoSEQ multiplex PCR; TCRdb stores just in-frame clones and leaves some out. Of 100,000 to 150,000 clones listed, approximately 76% are singletons. V gene TRBV7-2 combines with J gene TRBJ2-1; TRBD1 agrees at 9 bases. What was sequenced was PBMCs. This receptor was taken from a man in his fifties in good health and CMV-seropositive. The CDR3 DNA sequence: TGTGCCAGCAGCAGGACGGACAGGGGAAAGAGCACCTACAATGAGCAGTTCTTC. It encodes CASSRTDRGKSTYNEQFF.